The next 5 T cell receptor beta chains were all read from a single sample in a study of T cells in tuberculosis. Libraries were prepared by immunoSEQ multiplex PCR; TCRdb keeps only in-frame clonotypes and omits some of them. The sample consists of 30,000 to 40,000 clones, less than 95% of them appearing once. Indicated time point: new active TB diagnosis, blood taken before or within 7 days of starting treatment. This specimen consisted of PBMCs, obtained at tuberculosis diagnosis. These receptor sequences come from an adult with tuberculosis.

This chain uses TRBV20-1 with TRBJ2-7; TRBD1 matches 7 bases. The V segment lost 6 bases and the J segment 6 bases; nucleotides outside the gene matches: 5. This CDR3 spans 11 amino acids. Germline CDR1 DFQATT, CDR2 SNEGSKA (reference sequence). CDR3: CSAQTGPEQYF. Written as DNA, the CDR3 is TGCAGTGCGCAGACAGGGCCCGAGCAGTACTTC.

This clone came up once. V is TRBV30 and J is TRBJ1-3; TRBD1 is a possible D gene (5 bases). Deletions cut 2 bases from V and 2 bases from J, with 10 bases between. CDR3 length equals 14 residues. Germline CDR1 reads GTSNPN; CDR2 reads SVGIG (reference sequence). CDR3 DNA sequence: TGTGCCTGGAGTCCCGGGACTGCTGGAAACACCATATATTTT. Encoded protein: CAWSPGTAGNTIYF.

This clone was found a few times. The rearrangement uses TRBV6-5 and TRBJ1-1; a weak D match, TRBD1 (6 bases). The CDR3 has 16 residues. Trimming cost V 4 bases and J 4 bases, with 19 bases left between them. Germline CDR1 MNHEY, CDR2 SVGAGI. CDR3 loop: CASSLRFGGRGTEAFF. Written as DNA, the CDR3 is TGTGCCAGCAGTTTAAGGTTCGGGGGGCGAGGCACTGAAGCTTTCTTT.

This rearrangement joins TRBV28 to TRBJ2-1; TRBD2 is a possible D gene (5 bases). Germline lookup yields CDR1 MDHEN and CDR2 SYDVKM. Trimming pared 5 bases from V and 2 bases from J, leaving 16 bases between. This CDR3 comprises 16 residues. The DNA for the CDR3 is TGTGCCAGCAGTCCTGTATACGGGGAAGCCTACAATGAGCAGTTCTTC. It encodes CASSPVYGEAYNEQFF.

The chain is built from TRBV7-6 and TRBJ2-3, with 16 positions matching TRBD2. CDR1 and CDR2 from the germline V gene are SGHVS and FNYEAQ. The CDR3 contains 17 residues. V trimming: 5 bases; J trimming: 2 bases; junction bases outside the gene matches: 4. This CDR3 is CASSPGLAGGVTDTQYF. The CDR3 coding sequence is TGTGCCAGCAGCCCGGGACTAGCGGGGGGGGTCACAGATACGCAGTATTTT.